The sequence of this T cell receptor beta chain was determined in a study of T-cell memory formation after mild COVID-19. 5'RACE with constant-segment primers yielded barcoded, UMI-tagged TCR alpha and TCR beta cDNA libraries. In TCRdb, the 5' RACE reads were re-called with MiXCR into one record per CDR3 protein. The repertoire holds roughly 250,000 distinct CDR3 sequences, with 16% as singletons. Sample: PBMCs or a T cell subset sorted from them (not recorded which). The source of this sequence is a man aged 18 to 30 who had mild COVID-19 (a few samples of this study predate the infection). Cell type and time point are not known.

The CDR3 loop is CASIRGTEAFF. Here the CDR3 DNA reads TGTGCCAGCATTCGGGGCACTGAAGCTTTCTTT. The V and J genes are TRBV6-1 and TRBJ1-1; D is uncertain. CDR1 is MNHNS, CDR2 SASEGT, per germline. CDR3 length: 11 residues. The V end lost 7 bases, the J end lost 4 bases, and 7 bases lay between the germline ends.